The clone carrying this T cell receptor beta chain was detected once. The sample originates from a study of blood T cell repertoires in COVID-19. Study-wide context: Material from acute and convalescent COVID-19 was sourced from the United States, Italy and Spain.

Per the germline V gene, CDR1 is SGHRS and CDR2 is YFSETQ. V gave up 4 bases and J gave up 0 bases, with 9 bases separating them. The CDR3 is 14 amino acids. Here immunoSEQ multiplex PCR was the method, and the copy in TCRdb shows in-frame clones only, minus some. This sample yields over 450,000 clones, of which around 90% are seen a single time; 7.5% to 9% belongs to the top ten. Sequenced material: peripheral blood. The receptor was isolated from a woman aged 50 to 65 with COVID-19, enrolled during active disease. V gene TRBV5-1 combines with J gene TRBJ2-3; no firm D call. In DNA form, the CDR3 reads TGCGCCAGCAGCCCCCCCCTGAGCACAGATACGCAGTATTTT. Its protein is CASSPPLSTDTQYF. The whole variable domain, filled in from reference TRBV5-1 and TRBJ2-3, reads KAGVTQTPRYLIKTRGQQVTLSCSPISGHRSVSWYQQTPGQGLQFLFEYFSETQRNKGNFPGRFSGRQFSNSRSEMNVSTLELGDSALYLCASSPPLSTDTQYFGPGTRLTVL.